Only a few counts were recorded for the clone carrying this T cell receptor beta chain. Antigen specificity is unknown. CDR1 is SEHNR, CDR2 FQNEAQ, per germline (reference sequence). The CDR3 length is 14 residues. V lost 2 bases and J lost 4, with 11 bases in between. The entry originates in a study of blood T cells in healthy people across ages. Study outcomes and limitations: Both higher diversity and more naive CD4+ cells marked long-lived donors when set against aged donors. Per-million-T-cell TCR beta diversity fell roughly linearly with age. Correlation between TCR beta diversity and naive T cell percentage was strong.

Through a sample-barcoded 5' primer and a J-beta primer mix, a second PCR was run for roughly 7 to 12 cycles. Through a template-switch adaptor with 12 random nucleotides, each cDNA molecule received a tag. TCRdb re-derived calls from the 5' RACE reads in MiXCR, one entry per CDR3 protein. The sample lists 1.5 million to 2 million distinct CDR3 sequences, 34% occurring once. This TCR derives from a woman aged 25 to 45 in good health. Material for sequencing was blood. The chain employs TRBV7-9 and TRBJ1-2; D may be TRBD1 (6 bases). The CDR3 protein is CASSLTGQAYGYTF. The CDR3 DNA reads TGTGCCAGCAGCTTAACAGGGCAAGCCTATGGCTACACCTTC.